The next 28 T cell receptor beta chains were all read from a single sample in a study of blood T cell repertoires in COVID-19 (dated by TCRdb to 2020 to 2021). The library was prepared using the immunoSEQ multiplex PCR assay. TCRdb took over this immuneACCESS table, retaining in-frame rearrangements with V and J assigned. Such tables are incomplete; in checked studies, under half of the missing clones stem from an unresolved V gene, and the remainder is unexplained. This sample gives around 60,000 clones in total; 70% to 90% of them show up just once. The top ten clonotypes cover roughly 3.9% of the sample. Source material: peripheral blood. Receptor source: a man in his fifties or sixties with active COVID-19.

The chain has TRBV28 and TRBJ1-1; TRBD1 matches 7 bases. The CDR3 length is 11 residues. Germline assignment: CDR1 MDHEN and CDR2 SYDVKM. V shed 11 bases, J shed 5 bases, and the junction held 5 bases outside the gene matches. The CDR3 bases are TGTGCCGTACAGGGGTCAACTGAAGCTTTCTTT. Protein sequence: CAVQGSTEAFF.

The V call is TRBV11-2, the J call TRBJ1-1, with D uncertain. Germline loops: CDR1 SGHAT, CDR2 FQNNGV. Trimming took off 2 bases at V and 0 bases at J, with 4 bases between the two ends. CDR3 length: 13 amino acids. The CDR3 DNA reads TGTGCCAGCAGCTTATATGTGAACACTGAAGCTTTCTTT. Translating gives CASSLYVNTEAFF.

This clone was detected only once. J is TRBJ1-6 and V is TRBV5-5; D is perhaps TRBD1 (5 bases). Per the germline V gene, CDR1 is SGHKS and CDR2 is YYEKEE (reference sequence). This CDR3 comprises 14 residues. V gave up 4 bases and J gave up 7 bases, with 12 bases separating them. The CDR3 region has the DNA TGTGCCAGCAGCCTTCCGACAGAGAATTCACCCCTCCACTTT. This gives the protein CASSLPTENSPLHF.

The rearrangement uses TRBV5-8 and TRBJ2-7; tentatively, D is TRBD1 (6 bases). CDR1 and CDR2 from the germline V gene are SGHTS and YDEGEE. V was pared by 4 bases and J by 3 bases, with 11 bases between. The CDR3 covers 13 residues. Written as DNA, the CDR3 is TGTGCCAGCAGCCCTAAGGGGGACTACGAGCAGTACTTC. It encodes CASSPKGDYEQYF.

As regards this clone: A junction boundary mismatches the germline segment, possibly from a read error. J is TRBJ2-5 and V is TRBV9; D is uncertain. The CDR3 contains 14 residues. The germline V gene encodes CDR1 SGDLS and CDR2 YYNGEE. CDR3 amino acids: CASSPQSIFVTPHF. CDR3 DNA sequence: TGTGCCAGCAGCCCCCAGTCAATATTCGTGACTCCCCACTTC.

The V call is TRBV4-1, the J call TRBJ2-5; D perhaps matches TRBD1 (5 bases). The V gene's germline CDR1 is MGHRA and CDR2 YSYEKL. With 5 bases removed from V and 4 bases from J, the gap between germline ends came to 20 bases. This CDR3 spans 16 amino acids. The CDR3 loop is CASSSGSGQGGETQYF. The CDR3 bases are TGCGCCAGCAGCTCAGGAAGTGGGCAGGGCGGAGAGACCCAGTACTTC.

The chain joins TRBV7-9 to TRBJ2-2; possible D gene TRBD2, 7 bases. This CDR3 comprises 14 residues. Looked up from germline, CDR1 is SEHNR and CDR2 is FQNEAQ (reference sequence). Trimming pared 3 bases from V and 7 bases from J, leaving 12 bases between. The CDR3 sequence: CASSFGGRGGELFF. As DNA, the CDR3 is TGTGCCAGCAGCTTCGGGGGGCGAGGCGGGGAGCTGTTTTTT.

The chain combines TRBV5-4 with TRBJ1-2; D call uncertain. The CDR3 extends over 15 amino acids. V lost 4 bases to trimming and J lost 6 bases, with 19 bases between them. CDR1 SGHNT and CDR2 YYREEE come from the germline V gene (reference sequence). The DNA for the CDR3 is TGTGCCAGCAGCCCCGGACTCGGCAGGCAGGATGGCTACACCTTC. Protein product: CASSPGLGRQDGYTF. Supplemented by reference TRBV5-4 and TRBJ1-2, the full variable domain reads ETGVTQSPTHLIKTRGQQVTLRCSSQSGHNTVSWYQQALGQGPQFIFQYYREEENGRGNFPPRFSGLQFPNYSSELNVNALELDDSALYLCASSPGLGRQDGYTFGSGTRLTVV.

V is TRBV2 and J is TRBJ1-6; tentatively, D is TRBD1 (5 bases). Looked up from germline, CDR1 is SNHLY and CDR2 is FYNNEI. V shed 6 bases and J shed 10 bases, with 13 bases lying between them. The CDR3 runs to 13 residues. CDR3: CASRPTVESPLHF. The DNA of the CDR3 is TGTGCCAGCAGACCGACAGTAGAATCACCCCTCCACTTT.

The J gene is TRBJ2-2, the V gene TRBV24-1, with 16 bases aligning to TRBD2. Germline CDR1 KGHDR, CDR2 SFDVKD. CDR3 size: 17 residues. The ends lost 3 bases at V and 8 bases at J; junction bases unmatched: 5. In DNA form, the CDR3 reads TGTGCCACCAGTGATCCGGGACTAGCGGGGGGGCGTGGGGAGCTGTTTTTT. Residues: CATSDPGLAGGRGELFF.

A single count supports this clone. The V call is TRBV7-9, the J call TRBJ1-4; 8 bases fit TRBD1. This CDR3 spans 14 amino acids. Germline V gene data show CDR1 as SEHNR and CDR2 as FQNEAQ (reference sequence). The V and J ends lost 7 bases and 5 bases, in that order; junction bases with no gene match: 6. Here the CDR3 reads CASTEGTGNEKLFF. CDR3 bases: TGTGCCAGCACTGAAGGGACAGGAAATGAAAAACTGTTTTTT.

V gene TRBV24-1 combines with J gene TRBJ1-5; 10 bases are shared with TRBD1. Germline loops: CDR1 KGHDR, CDR2 SFDVKD. After removal of 1 base from V and 2 bases from J, the junction contained 13 bases not matched to a gene. The length of the CDR3 is 20 residues. The CDR3 here is CATSDLRGTGAEDGNQPQHF. CDR3 coding DNA: TGTGCCACCAGTGATTTAAGGGGGACAGGGGCCGAGGATGGCAATCAGCCCCAGCATTTT.

This chain links TRBV12-5 with TRBJ1-2; no definite D call. V lost 5 bases and J 4 bases, leaving 11 bases between the germline ends. Germline values: CDR1 LGHNT, CDR2 FRNRAP. The CDR3 contains 13 residues. The CDR3 loop is CASGGPPGYGYTF. The DNA of the CDR3 is TGTGCTAGTGGTGGGCCCCCCGGCTATGGCTACACCTTC.

The rearrangement links TRBV5-1 to TRBJ1-2, with TRBD1 matching over 7 bases. Germline CDR1 SGHRS, CDR2 YFSETQ. The CDR3 is 14 amino acids. V lost 0 bases to trimming and J lost 8 bases; unmatched junction nucleotides: 7. DNA for the CDR3: TGCGCCAGCAGCTTGGGGTCAGGGGGTAGCGGCTACACCTTC. It specifies CASSLGSGGSGYTF.

The chain couples TRBV14 to TRBJ2-1; 9 bases agree with TRBD1. V lost 2 bases, J lost 15 bases, and 8 bases stayed unmatched. CDR1 SGHDN and CDR2 FVKESK come from the germline V gene. The CDR3 contains 13 residues. CDR3 residues: CASSQSPGQGRFF. In DNA, the CDR3 is TGTGCCAGCAGCCAAAGTCCGGGACAGGGTAGGTTCTTC.

V usage is TRBV7-2 and J usage is TRBJ1-5; no firm D call. The CDR3 has 15 residues. V lost 1 base and J lost 1, with 8 bases in between. Germline V gene lookup returns CDR1 SGHTA and CDR2 FQGNSA. CDR3 sequence reads: CASSLVAGSNQPQHF. The CDR3 DNA sequence: TGTGCCAGCAGCTTAGTGGCGGGGAGCAATCAGCCCCAGCATTTT.

This rearrangement joins TRBV6-6 to TRBJ1-2, with D tentatively TRBD1 (5 bases). This CDR3 has 14 amino acids. Trimming removed 2 bases from V and 5 bases from J, with 12 bases in between. The V gene's germline CDR1 is MNHNY and CDR2 SVGAGI (reference sequence). CDR3 coding DNA: TGTGCCAGCAGTTACCAGGGTACGAGATATGGCTACACCTTC. Translating it yields CASSYQGTRYGYTF.

The J gene is TRBJ2-2, the V gene TRBV3-1 (or the pseudogene TRBV3-2); 8 nucleotides match TRBD1. There are 14 residues in the CDR3. The germline gives CDR1 LGHDT, CDR2 YNNKEL (reference sequence). Unmatched junction bases numbered 2, after V lost 4 bases and J lost 4 bases. CDR3 nucleotides: TGTGCCAGCAGCCCCCAGGGGGCCACCGGGGAGCTGTTTTTT. The encoded protein is CASSPQGATGELFF.

The chain has TRBV15 and TRBJ1-1, with D maybe TRBD1 (5 bases). CDR3 length: 18 residues. Germline loops: CDR1 LNHNV, CDR2 YYDKDF (reference sequence). V shed 4 bases and J shed 0 bases, with 21 bases lying between them. Here the CDR3 reads CATSIPRDWGLMNTEAFF. CDR3 in DNA: TGTGCCACCAGCATACCCCGGGACTGGGGGTTGATGAACACTGAAGCTTTCTTT.

J is TRBJ2-1 and V is TRBV15, with a weak D call TRBD2 (6 bases). V gave up 5 bases and J gave up 4 bases, with 9 bases separating them. CDR1 is LNHNV, CDR2 YYDKDF, per germline (reference sequence). CDR3 size: 13 residues. The CDR3 DNA reads as TGTGCCACCAGCGGGGGGAGATACAATGAGCAGTTCTTC. Encoded protein: CATSGGRYNEQFF.

This chain links TRBV9 with TRBJ1-4; 7 positions match TRBD1. This CDR3 is 14 amino acids long. After removal of 4 bases from V and 7 bases from J, the junction contained 7 bases not matched to a gene. Germline V gives CDR1 SGDLS, CDR2 YYNGEE. This chain's CDR3 is CASSRGTEPEKLFF. CDR3 DNA: TGTGCCAGCAGCCGCGGGACAGAGCCTGAAAAACTGTTTTTT.

The V gene is TRBV5-4, the J gene TRBJ2-5, with D perhaps TRBD2 (6 bases). Trimming stripped 0 bases from V and 2 bases from J, with 8 bases between. CDR1 is SGHNT, CDR2 YYREEE, per germline (reference sequence). CDR3 length equals 14 residues. For the CDR3, the DNA is TGTGCCAGCAGCTTGGGGACTACACAAGAGACCCAGTACTTC. Translating it yields CASSLGTTQETQYF. The entire variable domain, with the rest obtained from reference TRBV5-4 and TRBJ2-5, is as follows: ETGVTQSPTHLIKTRGQQVTLRCSSQSGHNTVSWYQQALGQGPQFIFQYYREEENGRGNFPPRFSGLQFPNYSSELNVNALELDDSALYLCASSLGTTQETQYFGPGTRLLVL.

The chain uses TRBV3-1 (or the pseudogene TRBV3-2) and TRBJ2-2; a weak D match, TRBD2 (6 bases). Germline V gives CDR1 LGHDT, CDR2 YNNKEL (reference sequence). CDR3 size: 15 residues. Trimming removed 4 bases from V and 5 bases from J, with 14 bases in between. The CDR3 loop reads CASSLPGTSTGELFF. CDR3 DNA sequence: TGTGCCAGCAGCCTACCAGGGACTTCTACCGGGGAGCTGTTTTTT.

The chain combines TRBV7-2 with TRBJ1-1, with a possible D match to TRBD1 (5 bases). This CDR3 has 14 residues. V lost 10 bases to trimming and J lost 0 bases, with 15 bases between them. Germline loops: CDR1 SGHTA, CDR2 FQGNSA. The CDR3 here is CAKVLTAMNTEAFF. The CDR3 nucleotides are TGTGCCAAAGTGTTGACAGCGATGAACACTGAAGCTTTCTTT.

The chain uses TRBV6-5 and TRBJ2-3, with D possibly matching TRBD1 (5 bases). From germline, CDR1 is MNHEY and CDR2 SVGAGI. V lost 4 bases, J lost 2 bases, and 10 bases lay in between. The CDR3 has 14 amino acids. The CDR3 nucleotides are TGTGCCAGCAGTTCAGGCAGGGACACAGATACGCAGTATTTT. Protein: CASSSGRDTDTQYF.

The genes are TRBV30 and TRBJ2-3, with D tentatively TRBD2 (5 bases). The length of the CDR3 is 13 residues. The V and J ends lost 4 bases and 3 bases respectively, with 11 bases between them. CDR1 is GTSNPN and CDR2 is SVGIG in the germline V gene (reference sequence). The CDR3 protein is CAWNTGKTDTQYF. CDR3 bases: TGTGCCTGGAATACGGGGAAAACAGATACGCAGTATTTT.

The V call is TRBV5-1, the J call TRBJ1-5; TRBD1 matches at 9 bases. CDR3 length equals 14 residues. Germline V gene sequence: CDR1 SGHRS, CDR2 YFSETQ. The V segment lost 4 bases and the J segment 6 bases; nucleotides outside the gene matches: 5. The CDR3 DNA follows: TGCGCCAGCAGCGAGGGACAGGGTGGTCAGCCCCAGCATTTT. Amino acids: CASSEGQGGQPQHF.

The chain joins TRBV10-3 to TRBJ1-5; TRBD1 might be the D (6 bases). Trimming removed 4 bases from V and 5 bases from J, with 9 bases in between. Germline V gene sequence: CDR1 ENHRY, CDR2 SYGVKD. The CDR3 has 13 residues. The CDR3 spells CAISGQADQPQHF. In nucleotides, the CDR3 is TGTGCCATCAGTGGACAGGCAGATCAGCCCCAGCATTTT.